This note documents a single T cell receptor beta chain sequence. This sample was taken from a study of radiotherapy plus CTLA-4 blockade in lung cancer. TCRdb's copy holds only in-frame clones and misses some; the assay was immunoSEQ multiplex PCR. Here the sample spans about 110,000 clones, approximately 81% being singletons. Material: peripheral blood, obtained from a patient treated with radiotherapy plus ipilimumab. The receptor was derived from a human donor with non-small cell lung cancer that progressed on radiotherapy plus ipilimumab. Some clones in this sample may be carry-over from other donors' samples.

CDR3: CASSLALAGGHEQFF. The DNA of the CDR3 is TGTGCCAGCAGCTTGGCACTAGCGGGGGGGCATGAGCAGTTCTTC. The rearrangement uses TRBV5-4 and TRBJ2-1, with 13 bases aligning to TRBD2. Trimming took 0 bases from V and 8 from J; bases not matched to a gene: 2. Germline assignment: CDR1 SGHNT and CDR2 YYREEE (reference sequence). The CDR3 is 15 residues long.